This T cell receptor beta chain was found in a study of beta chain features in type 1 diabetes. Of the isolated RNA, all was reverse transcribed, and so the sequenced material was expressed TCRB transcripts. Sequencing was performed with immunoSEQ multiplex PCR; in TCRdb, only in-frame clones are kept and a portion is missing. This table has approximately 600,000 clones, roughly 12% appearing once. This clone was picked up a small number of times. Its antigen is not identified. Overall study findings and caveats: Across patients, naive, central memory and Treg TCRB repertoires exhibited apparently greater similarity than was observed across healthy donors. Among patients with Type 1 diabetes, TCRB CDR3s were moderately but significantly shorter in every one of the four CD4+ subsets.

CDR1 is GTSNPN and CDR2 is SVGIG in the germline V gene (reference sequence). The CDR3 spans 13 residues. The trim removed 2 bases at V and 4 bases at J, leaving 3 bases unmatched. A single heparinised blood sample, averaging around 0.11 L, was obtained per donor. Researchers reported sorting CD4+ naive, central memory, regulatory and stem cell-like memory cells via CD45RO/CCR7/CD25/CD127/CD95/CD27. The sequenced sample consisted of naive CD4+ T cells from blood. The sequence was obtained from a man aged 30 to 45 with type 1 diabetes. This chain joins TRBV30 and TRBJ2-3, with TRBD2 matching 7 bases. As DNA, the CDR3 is TGTGCCTGGAGTAGGGAGGGCGCAGATACGCAGTATTTT. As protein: CAWSREGADTQYF. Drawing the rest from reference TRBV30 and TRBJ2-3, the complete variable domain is SQTIHQWPATLVQPVGSPLSLECTVEGTSNPNLYWYRQAAGRGLQLLFYSVGIGQISSEVPQNLSASRPQDRQFILSSKKLLLSDSGFYLCAWSREGADTQYFGPGTRLTVL.